The next 22 T cell receptor beta chains were all read from a single sample in a study of CD8 T cells in ankylosing spondylitis. The study, taken as a whole, reports: What seemed typical of ankylosing spondylitis blood was a TCR beta motif built from several highly homologous variants.

Their specific antigens are unknown. Each CDR3 protein is one row after TCRdb ran MiXCR on the 5' RACE reads. In the table there are roughly 490,000 distinct CDR3 sequences, approximately 5.3% of which are singletons. The sample taken for sequencing was blood, either unsorted or a sorted T cell fraction (not recorded which). Every receptor here comes from a male donor with ankylosing spondylitis.

This clonotype was observed many times. The rearrangement uses TRBV7-9 and TRBJ1-5; the D is unclear. Trimming pared 4 bases from V and 3 bases from J, leaving 10 bases between. The germline gives CDR1 SEHNR, CDR2 FQNEAQ (reference sequence). This CDR3 has 14 residues. In DNA form, the CDR3 reads TGTGCCAGCAGCTCGGACGGGTTCAATCAGCCCCAGCATTTT. Protein product: CASSSDGFNQPQHF.

This clonotype came up many times. The chain uses TRBV9 and TRBJ2-2; perhaps TRBD2 as D (5 bases). CDR1 is SGDLS and CDR2 is YYNGEE in the germline V gene. CDR3 length equals 16 residues. Trimming cost V 3 bases and J 3 bases, with 15 bases left between them. CDR3 residues: CASSARLSGDTGELFF. DNA of the CDR3: TGTGCCAGCAGCGCCCGACTATCCGGGGACACCGGGGAGCTGTTTTTT.

This clonotype was seen at least ten times. This chain connects TRBV12-3 or TRBV12-4 to TRBJ2-7, with D perhaps matching TRBD1 or TRBD2 (5 bases each). This CDR3 has 13 amino acids. The V and J ends lost 4 bases and 7 bases respectively, with 14 bases between them. In DNA, the CDR3 is TGTGCCAGCAGTTACGGGGCCCGCGGTGAGCAGTACTTC. This gives the protein CASSYGARGEQYF.

This clonotype was observed at least ten times. CDR3 residues: CASSGLLRYEQYF. CDR3 DNA sequence: TGCGCCAGCAGTGGGCTTTTGCGGTACGAGCAGTACTTC. The chain combines TRBV10-2 with TRBJ2-7; no definite D call. Trimming left V 4 bases short and J 4 bases short, with 11 bases between. Germline CDR1 and CDR2: WSHSY and SAAADI. The CDR3 consists of 13 residues.

In this sample, this clonotype turned up many times. The chain couples TRBV5-1 to TRBJ2-1; the D gene is possibly TRBD2 (6 bases). This CDR3 has 14 amino acids. CDR1 and CDR2 (germline): SGHRS, YFSETQ. Deletions cut 5 bases from V and 3 bases from J, with 12 bases between. The CDR3 sequence is CASRSGVIYNEQFF. The CDR3 coding sequence is TGCGCCAGCAGGTCGGGAGTCATCTACAATGAGCAGTTCTTC.

This clonotype has a count of ten or more. J is TRBJ2-7 and V is TRBV11-2; 7 nucleotides line up with TRBD2. The V gene end was trimmed by 1 base and the J gene end by 3 bases; junction bases not matched to a gene: 3. CDR3 size: 14 residues. The germline gives CDR1 SGHAT, CDR2 FQNNGV. The CDR3 here is CASSLVPSGYEQYF. DNA for the CDR3: TGTGCCAGCAGCTTAGTCCCTAGCGGCTACGAGCAGTACTTC.

In this sample, this clonotype turned up a few times. J is TRBJ1-2 and V is TRBV5-1; D is uncertain. Trimming removed 3 bases at V and 4 bases at J, with 13 bases between. Germline values: CDR1 SGHRS, CDR2 YFSETQ. The CDR3 loop spans 14 amino acids. This CDR3 is CASSSPEQPYGYTF. Here the CDR3 DNA reads TGCGCCAGCAGCTCGCCGGAACAGCCCTATGGCTACACCTTC.

This clonotype was observed at least ten times. The chain combines TRBV3-1 with TRBJ2-5; the D gene is possibly TRBD2 (5 bases). This CDR3 region has 13 residues. Trimming shortened V by 1 base and J by 3 bases, and 6 bases separated the two germline ends. Germline-derived CDR1 and CDR2 are LGHDT and YNNKEL (reference sequence). CDR3 bases: TGTGCCAGCAGCCAAGGGAGGAAAGAGACCCAGTACTTC. It yields the protein CASSQGRKETQYF.

This clonotype was recorded a few times. The V call is TRBV7-8, the J call TRBJ2-1, with D perhaps TRBD2 (6 bases). Trimming removed 8 bases at V and 4 bases at J, with 18 bases between. The CDR3 runs 15 residues. Germline V CDR1 and CDR2: SGHVS, FQNEAQ. The CDR3 spells CASAGGTGAYNEQFF. Here the CDR3 DNA reads TGTGCCAGCGCTGGGGGAACGGGAGCTTACAATGAGCAGTTCTTC.

CDR3: CASSQILRAGAVDTQYF. CDR3 sequence (DNA): TGTGCCAGCAGCCAAATCCTCCGCGCGGGAGCAGTAGATACGCAGTATTTT. The rearrangement links TRBV3-1 to TRBJ2-3, with TRBD2 identical over 7 bases. The CDR3 has 17 residues. The junction had 13 bases not matched to a gene; V was cut back by 2 bases and J by 5 bases. Germline CDR1 LGHDT, CDR2 YNNKEL (reference sequence).

The V call is TRBV7-2, the J call TRBJ2-2; D is perhaps TRBD1 (5 bases). V lost 5 bases, J lost 6 bases, and 19 bases lay in between. The CDR3 covers 16 residues. Germline lookup yields CDR1 SGHTA and CDR2 FQGNSA. Here the CDR3 reads CASSQGRFIGAGELFF. The CDR3 DNA follows: TGTGCCAGCAGCCAGGGCAGATTTATTGGGGCCGGGGAGCTGTTTTTT.

The chain carries TRBV19 and TRBJ1-1; TRBD1 is a possible D gene (6 bases). The V end was cut by 5 bases, the J end by 6 bases, with 19 bases between. CDR3 length equals 15 residues. Germline V gene sequence: CDR1 LNHDA, CDR2 SQIVND (reference sequence). The CDR3 coding sequence is TGTGCCAGTAGTCTTCTACGGGCAGGGGTGGCTGAAGCTTTCTTT. Its translation is CASSLLRAGVAEAFF. Variable domain in full (rest from reference TRBV19 and TRBJ1-1): DGGITQSPKYLFRKEGQNVTLSCEQNLNHDAMYWYRQDPGQGLRLIYYSQIVNDFQKGDIAEGYSVSREKKESFPLTVTSAQKNPTAFYLCASSLLRAGVAEAFFGQGTRLTVV.

This clonotype was recorded at least ten times. The V call is TRBV6-5, the J call TRBJ1-2, with a possible D match to TRBD1 (6 bases). This CDR3 has 18 amino acids. The germline V and J ends were trimmed by 0 bases and 1 base, with 18 bases remaining between them. CDR1 MNHEY and CDR2 SVGAGI come from the germline V gene. The CDR3 bases are TGTGCCAGCAGTTACTCGAGGGGGGGAATCCTAAATAACTATGGCTACACCTTC. Amino acid sequence: CASSYSRGGILNNYGYTF.

This clonotype was counted between two and nine times. The chain uses TRBV7-3 and TRBJ2-6; possibly TRBD1 for D (5 bases). Germline CDR1 SGHTA, CDR2 FQGTGA. The CDR3 is 15 residues long. Trimming cost V 5 bases and J 2 bases, with 10 bases left between them. The CDR3: CASSPEGAGANVLTF. CDR3 nucleotides: TGTGCCAGCAGCCCTGAAGGGGCTGGGGCCAACGTCCTGACTTTC.

The sample holds many counts of this clonotype. The chain employs TRBV28 and TRBJ1-5; D call uncertain. V was trimmed by 5 bases and J by 1 base, leaving 21 bases between them. Per the germline V gene, CDR1 is MDHEN and CDR2 is SYDVKM. This CDR3 is built from 18 residues. The CDR3 DNA sequence: TGTGCCAGCAGTGCCGCGGGAGGGCGTACGGGGAGCAATCAGCCCCAGCATTTT. Amino acids: CASSAAGGRTGSNQPQHF.

This clonotype was seen repeatedly, ten times or more. The chain couples TRBV12-3 or TRBV12-4 to TRBJ2-3; 9 bases map to TRBD1. The CDR3 loop spans 15 amino acids. V was clipped by 3 bases and J by 1 base; unmatched bases: 2. Written as DNA, the CDR3 is TGTGCCAGCAGTTTGGGGGACAGGGGCACAGATACGCAGTATTTT. It specifies CASSLGDRGTDTQYF.

This clonotype was recorded many times. V gene TRBV9 combines with J gene TRBJ2-3; tentatively, D is TRBD2 (7 bases). CDR1 SGDLS and CDR2 YYNGEE come from the germline V gene. The V end lost 4 bases, the J end lost 6 bases, and 21 bases lay between the germline ends. This CDR3 has 16 residues. As DNA, the CDR3 is TGTGCCAGCAGCCCCGGACTAGGGGGTAATTGGGATACGCAGTATTTT. This encodes CASSPGLGGNWDTQYF.

At least ten counts were recorded for this clonotype. This chain joins TRBV7-2 and TRBJ2-1, with unresolved D. Trimming stripped 5 bases from V and 6 bases from J, with 14 bases between. CDR3 length: 14 amino acids. Germline V gene sequence: CDR1 SGHTA, CDR2 FQGNSA. CDR3 sequence: CASSRIRHGNEQFF. CDR3 coding DNA: TGTGCCAGCAGCCGTATTAGGCACGGCAATGAGCAGTTCTTC.

This clonotype was found a few times. The chain couples TRBV6-1 to TRBJ1-2; D is unclear. The CDR3 is made up of 15 amino acids. With 8 bases removed from V and 8 bases from J, the gap between germline ends came to 24 bases. The germline V gene encodes CDR1 MNHNS and CDR2 SASEGT. CDR3 sequence (DNA): TGTGCCAGCCTCTCGACCTCGGACGGCGCTAAGGGCTACACCTTC. Translating it yields CASLSTSDGAKGYTF.

This clonotype was seen at least ten times. The rearrangement joins TRBV7-9 to TRBJ2-2; 10 nucleotides match TRBD1. Germline CDR1 and CDR2: SEHNR and FQNEAQ (reference sequence). V lost 5 bases, J lost 6 bases, and 9 bases stayed unmatched. The CDR3 is 16 residues long. This chain's CDR3 is CASSPPDRGPSGELFF. The CDR3 region has the DNA TGTGCCAGCAGCCCACCAGACAGGGGGCCATCCGGGGAGCTGTTTTTT.

This clonotype was observed at least ten times. This chain uses TRBV20-1 with TRBJ1-2, with D maybe TRBD1 (5 bases). The CDR3 consists of 13 residues. Germline assignment: CDR1 DFQATT and CDR2 SNEGSKA (reference sequence). The V gene lost 3 bases and the J gene lost 8 bases, with 16 bases spanning the gap. The CDR3 coding sequence is TGCAGTGCTAGGCCCCTCGGGGCAGACGGCTACACCTTC. Its translation: CSARPLGADGYTF.

This clonotype has a count of ten or more. This sequence joins TRBV5-1 and TRBJ2-7; D call uncertain. The germline gives CDR1 SGHRS, CDR2 YFSETQ. The CDR3 runs 16 residues. V shed 1 base and J shed 7 bases, with 21 bases lying between them. CDR3 in DNA: TGCGCCAGCAGCTTGTCGAGGATTGGACGTCCCTCGGAGCAGTACTTC. It encodes CASSLSRIGRPSEQYF.